This T cell receptor beta chain was obtained from a study of beta chain features in type 1 diabetes. This CDR3 comprises 18 residues. Isolated RNA was reverse transcribed in full, so expressed TCRB transcripts were sequenced. Repertoires were generated with immunoSEQ multiplex PCR, while TCRdb's copy carries only in-frame clones and drops some. The sample lists about 620,000 clones, roughly 16% occurring once. The chain has TRBV12-2 and TRBJ2-7; no DNA check was done on the table's D call, TRBD2. TRBV12-2 is noted as a pseudogene. The source is a man aged 18 to 29 in good health. Material: naive CD4+ T cells from blood. The CDR3 reads CASRLGKSLARGSYEQYF. CDR3 bases: TGTGCAAGTCGCTTGGGAAAGAGTTTAGCGCGGGGCTCCTACGAGCAGTACTTC.